The 17 T cell receptor beta chains reported below all come from one sample, sequenced in a study of graft-versus-host responses after intestinal transplantation. Their antigen targets remain unknown. This table comes from immunoSEQ multiplex PCR, and its TCRdb copy is limited to in-frame clones, with some not included. The sample holds 78,000 or so clones, roughly 87% seen once. The input for sequencing was unstimulated CD8+ T cells sorted from spleen or lymph node cells, taken before transplant. The receptor set was obtained from a human donor who was the organ donor for an intestinal transplant.

The chain couples TRBV5-1 to TRBJ1-3; D is unresolved. The germline V and J ends were trimmed by 6 bases and 2 bases, with 21 bases remaining between them. The CDR3 extends over 17 amino acids. CDR1 is SGHRS, CDR2 YFSETQ, per germline. CDR3 DNA: TGCGCCAGCACCGGTCCAGCGGGCCCGGGCCCTGGAAACACCATATATTTT. Translating it yields CASTGPAGPGPGNTIYF.

This chain connects TRBV2 to TRBJ2-3, with TRBD2 matching 7 bases. The V gene end was trimmed by 6 bases and the J gene end by 2 bases; junction bases not matched to a gene: 2. The CDR3 consists of 13 residues. Germline lookup yields CDR1 SNHLY and CDR2 FYNNEI. The CDR3 bases are TGTGCCAGCAGGAGCGGGGACACAGATACGCAGTATTTT. Protein: CASRSGDTDTQYF.

This chain uses TRBV5-1 with TRBJ1-2, with D possibly TRBD1 on 5 matching bases. Trimming shortened V by 5 bases and J by 4 bases, and 15 bases separated the two germline ends. The germline V gene has CDR1 SGHRS and CDR2 YFSETQ. This CDR3 has 14 amino acids. The chain's CDR3 is CASSYRPRAYGYTF. For the CDR3, the DNA is TGCGCCAGCAGTTATCGACCCAGGGCCTATGGCTACACCTTC.

V and J are TRBV19 and TRBJ2-2, with a weak D call TRBD1 (8 bases). Germline V CDR1 and CDR2: LNHDA, SQIVND (reference sequence). The CDR3 has 16 amino acids. V was pared by 1 base and J by 5 bases, with 14 bases between. The CDR3 nucleotides read TGTGCCAGTAGTATAGGTGTACAGGGGGGGACCGGGGAGCTGTTTTTT. Its protein is CASSIGVQGGTGELFF.

The V call is TRBV2, the J call TRBJ1-1, with 7 bases that match TRBD1. Germline-derived CDR1 and CDR2 are SNHLY and FYNNEI. J lost 5 bases, V lost 5 bases, and 14 bases had no gene match. The CDR3 is 16 amino acids. The CDR3 loop is CASSPRDREGGTEAFF. CDR3 nucleotide sequence: TGTGCCAGCAGTCCCCGAGACAGGGAGGGCGGAACTGAAGCTTTCTTT.

Here the CDR3 reads CASSANSLGGTPLHF. DNA for the CDR3: TGTGCCAGCAGCGCCAATTCCCTAGGGGGTACACCCCTCCACTTT. J is TRBJ1-6 and V is TRBV5-5; a weak D match, TRBD1 (6 bases). CDR1 is SGHKS, CDR2 YYEKEE, per germline (reference sequence). The ends were cut back, 4 bases at V and 11 bases at J, with 19 bases in the middle. This CDR3 has 15 amino acids.

This clone has a handful of counts. Other DNA sequences in this sample translate to the same CDR3. The CDR3 sequence: CASSLRGSNQPQHF. The CDR3 nucleotides read TGTGCCAGCAGTCTTAGGGGTAGCAATCAGCCCCAGCATTTT. V gene TRBV28 combines with J gene TRBJ1-5; perhaps TRBD1 as D (5 bases). Trimming shortened V by 5 bases and J by 0 bases, and 8 bases separated the two germline ends. From germline, CDR1 is MDHEN and CDR2 SYDVKM. The CDR3 sequence is 14 residues long.

The J gene is TRBJ2-7, the V gene TRBV28, with a possible D match to TRBD2 (6 bases). V was shortened by 2 bases and J by 3 bases, with 17 bases between the two germline ends. The CDR3 spans 16 residues. Per the germline V gene, CDR1 is MDHEN and CDR2 is SYDVKM. CDR3 loop: CASSLPPSGEDYEQYF. CDR3 nucleotides: TGTGCCAGCAGTTTACCGCCATCGGGGGAGGACTACGAGCAGTACTTC. Full variable domain (missing parts from reference TRBV28 and TRBJ2-7): DVKVTQSSRYLVKRTGEKVFLECVQDMDHENMFWYRQDPGLGLRLIYFSYDVKMKEKGDIPEGYSVSREKKERFSLILESASTNQTSMYLCASSLPPSGEDYEQYFGPGTRLTVT.

Regarding this clone: Just one base apart from a much larger clone, this may be a read error. V gene TRBV11-1 combines with J gene TRBJ2-7, with 7 nucleotides matching TRBD1. Trimming removed 4 bases from V and 2 bases from J; junction bases left unmatched: 2. Germline lookup yields CDR1 SGHAT and CDR2 FQDESV (reference sequence). CDR3 length: 13 amino acids. This CDR3 is CASSYGTAYEQYF. For the CDR3, the DNA is TGTGCCAGCAGCTACGGGACAGCCTACGAGCAGTACTTC. The full variable domain, rest sourced from reference TRBV11-1 and TRBJ2-7, is EAEVAQSPRYKITEKSQAVAFWCDPISGHATLYWYRQILGQGPELLVQFQDESVVDDSQLPKDRFSAERLKGVDSTLKIQPAELGDSAMYLCASSYGTAYEQYFGPGTRLTVT.

This sequence joins TRBV5-1 and TRBJ1-2; 7 bases agree with TRBD1. V was clipped by 3 bases and J by 13 bases; unmatched bases: 12. The length of the CDR3 is 13 residues. CDR1 and CDR2 (germline): SGHRS, YFSETQ. CDR3 nucleotide sequence: TGCGCCAGCAGCTCAACAAAAAACAGGGGACGCACCTTC. Translated, it gives CASSSTKNRGRTF.

The chain has TRBV4-1 and TRBJ1-2; 9 bases match TRBD1. The J segment lost 8 bases and the V segment lost 5 bases, leaving 12 bases of the junction unmatched. This CDR3 is built from 15 residues. Germline V gene lookup returns CDR1 MGHRA and CDR2 YSYEKL. CDR3 sequence reads: CASSYRTGTGRGYTF. The CDR3 DNA follows: TGCGCCAGCAGCTACCGTACCGGGACAGGGCGCGGCTACACCTTC.

The rearrangement uses TRBV2 and TRBJ2-3; the D gene is possibly TRBD1 (5 bases). V was cut by 8 bases and J by 0 bases, with 9 bases left in between. The V gene's germline CDR1 is SNHLY and CDR2 FYNNEI. The CDR3 spans 13 residues. In DNA, the CDR3 is TGTGCCAGCCTCAGGGTGAGCACAGATACGCAGTATTTT. Amino acids: CASLRVSTDTQYF.

CDR3 nucleotides: TGTGCCAGCAGTGCACGACAGGGGCGTTTATTCATGAACACTGAAGCTTTCTTT. Its translation: CASSARQGRLFMNTEAFF. The rearrangement uses TRBV27 and TRBJ1-1; 8 bases agree with TRBD1. V dropped 5 bases and J dropped 0; count of bases not matched to a gene: 14. The CDR3 has 18 residues. In germline, CDR1 is MNHEY, CDR2 SMNVEV (reference sequence).

The chain joins TRBV4-1 to TRBJ2-7; either TRBD1 or TRBD2 may fit D (5 bases each). V was pared by 4 bases and J by 2 bases, with 12 bases between. Germline V gene data show CDR1 as MGHRA and CDR2 as YSYEKL. The CDR3 has 14 amino acids. The CDR3 here is CASSRGLGAYEQYF. CDR3 DNA: TGCGCCAGCAGCCGGGGGTTGGGCGCCTACGAGCAGTACTTC.

J is TRBJ1-1 and V is TRBV7-8; D unclear. Trimming took off 1 base at V and 6 bases at J, with 12 bases between the two ends. CDR3 length: 14 amino acids. Germline CDR1 SGHVS, CDR2 FQNEAQ. Here the CDR3 DNA reads TGTGCCAGCAGCTTAGGCGGGATGGAAGCTGAAGCTTTCTTT. Protein: CASSLGGMEAEAFF.

The chain is built from TRBV4-2 and TRBJ2-7; D possibly uses TRBD1 or TRBD2 (5 bases each). The CDR3 spans 15 residues. CDR1 is LGHNA and CDR2 is YNFKEQ in the germline V gene. The ends were cut back, 4 bases at V and 0 bases at J, with 13 bases in the middle. The CDR3 here is CASSRGRGPSYEQYF. In DNA, the CDR3 is TGTGCCAGCAGCCGGGGACGGGGCCCCTCCTACGAGCAGTACTTC.

This chain uses TRBV7-2 with TRBJ2-4; D might be TRBD2 (6 bases). There are 14 residues in the CDR3. V lost 9 bases and J lost 3, with 15 bases in between. Per germline, CDR1 SGHTA and CDR2 FQGNSA. Here the CDR3 DNA reads TGTGCCAGAATATTAGGAGGGGTCAAAAACATTCAGTACTTC. It translates to CARILGGVKNIQYF.